A selection of T cell receptor beta chains follows, all from one sample in a study of Ad26.COV2.S vaccination and SARS-CoV-2 variants. Clones were read by immunoSEQ multiplex PCR, and TCRdb kept only the in-frame ones, dropping some. The data hold over 110,000 clones, with approximately 90% observed a single time. The sample was peripheral blood, taken after recovery from COVID-19. The receptor set was obtained from a human donor who had recovered from COVID-19. CDR3s include the opening cysteine and the closing phenylalanine or tryptophan. A D gene is named only where the DNA matches it firmly. Expanded clones get a size class; other rows say once, few or many, or leave the size out.

clone size,D gene,J gene,V gene,CDR3 protein,CDR3 DNA
-,TRBD1,TRBJ1-1,TRBV28,CASSTPGRGRTEAFF,TGTGCCAGCAGTACCCCGGGGAGGGGGCGGACTGAAGCTTTCTTT
-,-,TRBJ1-1,TRBV29-1,CSVSADTSNTEAFF,TGCAGCGTCTCCGCCGATACCTCGAACACTGAAGCTTTCTTT
-,-,TRBJ2-1,TRBV14,CASSQETYNEQFF,TGTGCCAGCAGCCAAGAAACGTACAATGAGCAGTTCTTC
once,-,TRBJ1-6,TRBV11-3,CASSWDPNSPLHF,TGTGCCAGCAGCTGGGACCCTAATTCACCCCTCCACTTT
-,TRBD1,TRBJ2-7,TRBV27,CASNPGQGLREQYF,TGTGCCAGCAACCCGGGACAGGGTTTACGGGAGCAGTACTTC
-,-,TRBJ1-2,TRBV30,CAWSVWPRDNYGYTF,TGTGCCTGGAGTGTATGGCCTCGAGACAACTATGGCTACACCTTC
-,TRBD1,TRBJ2-7,TRBV27,CASSWGTGPSYEQYF,TGTGCCAGCAGTTGGGGGACAGGGCCCTCATACGAGCAGTACTTC
-,-,TRBJ2-7,TRBV6-5,CASSPYRDRYEQYF,TGTGCCAGCAGCCCCTACCGGGATCGGTACGAGCAGTACTTC
-,TRBD2,TRBJ2-1,TRBV29-1,CSVALRGRGSHNEQFF,TGCAGCGTTGCTCTGCGTGGGCGGGGGAGCCACAATGAGCAGTTCTTC
-,-,TRBJ1-1,TRBV3-1/TRBV3-2,CASSQCLNTEAFF,TGTGCCAGCAGCCAATGCCTCAACACTGAAGCTTTCTTT
-,-,TRBJ2-5,TRBV11-3,CASSLDRQETQYF,TGTGCCAGCAGCTTAGACAGGCAAGAGACCCAGTACTTC
-,-,TRBJ2-1,TRBV5-5,CASSLSGLGRQFF,TGTGCCAGCAGCTTGTCGGGGTTGGGTCGGCAGTTCTTC
-,-,TRBJ2-3,TRBV2,CASSEGLSGGTDTQYF,TGTGCCAGCAGTGAGGGGCTCTCGGGGGGCACAGATACGCAGTATTTT
-,-,TRBJ1-3,TRBV3-1/TRBV3-2,CASSPDSGNTIYF,TGTGCCAGCAGCCCTGACTCTGGAAACACCATATATTTT
-,-,TRBJ1-6,TRBV6-2/TRBV6-3,CASSYQKESPLHF,TGTGCCAGCAGTTATCAGAAGGAATCCCCCCTCCACTTT
-,-,TRBJ2-7,TRBV19,CASSPGDSYEQYF,TGTGCCAGTAGTCCGGGGGATTCCTACGAGCAGTACTTC
-,-,TRBJ1-2,TRBV6-5,CASRRLQGNYGYTF,TGTGCCAGCAGACGACTTCAGGGGAACTATGGCTACACCTTC